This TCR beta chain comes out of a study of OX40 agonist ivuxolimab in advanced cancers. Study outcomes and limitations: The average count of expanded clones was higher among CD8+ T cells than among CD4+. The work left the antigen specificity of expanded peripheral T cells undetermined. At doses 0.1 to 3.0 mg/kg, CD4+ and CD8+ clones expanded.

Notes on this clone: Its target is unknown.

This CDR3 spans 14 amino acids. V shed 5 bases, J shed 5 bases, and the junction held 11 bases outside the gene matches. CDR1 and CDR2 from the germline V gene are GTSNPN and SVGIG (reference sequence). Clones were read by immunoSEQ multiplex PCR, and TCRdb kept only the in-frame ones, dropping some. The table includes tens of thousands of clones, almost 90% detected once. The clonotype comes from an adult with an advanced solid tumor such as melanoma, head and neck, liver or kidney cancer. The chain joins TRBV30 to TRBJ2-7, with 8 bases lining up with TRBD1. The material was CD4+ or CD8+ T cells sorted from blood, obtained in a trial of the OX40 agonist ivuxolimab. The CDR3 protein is CAWDRGRNENEQYF. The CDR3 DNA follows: TGTGCCTGGGACAGGGGCCGTAATGAAAACGAGCAGTACTTC. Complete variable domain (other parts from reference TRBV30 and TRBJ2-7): SQTIHQWPATLVQPVGSPLSLECTVEGTSNPNLYWYRQAAGRGLQLLFYSVGIGQISSEVPQNLSASRPQDRQFILSSKKLLLSDSGFYLCAWDRGRNENEQYFGPGTRLTVT.